This entry lists 24 T cell receptor beta chains sequenced from one sample in a study of blood T cell repertoires in COVID-19. Data came from immunoSEQ multiplex PCR; TCRdb stores just in-frame clones and leaves some out. The sample carries 150,000 or so clones, more than 75% recorded once. Specimen: peripheral blood. The receptor set was obtained from a man of 80 years or more with acute or convalescent COVID-19.

The genes are TRBV6-1 and TRBJ2-5; perhaps TRBD2 as D (6 bases). Per the germline V gene, CDR1 is MNHNS and CDR2 is SASEGT. The CDR3 runs to 15 residues. V was pared by 2 bases and J by 4 bases, with 14 bases between. CDR3 in amino acids: CASSENSSAGETQYF. Written as DNA, the CDR3 is TGTGCCAGCAGTGAAAACTCTAGCGCGGGAGAGACCCAGTACTTC.

This rearrangement joins TRBV27 to TRBJ2-1; D is possibly TRBD2 (6 bases). Germline V gene sequence: CDR1 MNHEY, CDR2 SMNVEV (reference sequence). The V end lost 2 bases, the J end lost 10 bases, and 6 bases lay between the germline ends. CDR3 size: 11 residues. CDR3 loop: CASSLRGEQFF. The DNA of the CDR3 is TGTGCCAGCAGTTTACGGGGGGAGCAGTTCTTC.

The chain has TRBV5-4 and TRBJ2-7; possibly TRBD2 for D (6 bases). The CDR3 has 11 amino acids. Germline V gene lookup returns CDR1 SGHNT and CDR2 YYREEE (reference sequence). V was pared by 3 bases and J by 7 bases, with 8 bases between. The CDR3 region has the DNA TGTGCCAGCAGCTGGAGCGGGGAGCAGTACTTC. It codes for CASSWSGEQYF.

The chain joins TRBV7-8 to TRBJ1-5; 7 bases agree with TRBD1. Germline lookup yields CDR1 SGHVS and CDR2 FQNEAQ. Trimming removed 1 base from V and 4 bases from J; junction bases left unmatched: 1. The CDR3 contains 14 residues. The CDR3 DNA sequence: TGTGCCAGCAGCTTAGGACAGGGTAATCAGCCCCAGCATTTT. Protein: CASSLGQGNQPQHF.

The J gene is TRBJ2-1, the V gene TRBV5-1; 12 nucleotides line up with TRBD2. Germline loops: CDR1 SGHRS, CDR2 YFSETQ. Germline trimming cut 2 bases from V and 4 bases from J; bases unmatched to any gene: 4. This CDR3 spans 16 amino acids. Here the CDR3 reads CASSLNGLAGYNEQFF. The CDR3 nucleotides read TGCGCCAGCAGCTTAAACGGACTAGCGGGGTACAATGAGCAGTTCTTC.

The chain recombines TRBV12-3 or TRBV12-4 with TRBJ2-2; D is perhaps TRBD1 (5 bases). There are 13 residues in the CDR3. Trimming removed 11 bases from V and 3 bases from J, with 13 bases in between. Written as DNA, the CDR3 is TGTGCCGGATCGATGGGGCACACCGGGGAGCTGTTTTTT. This codes for CAGSMGHTGELFF.

The chain carries TRBV24-1 and TRBJ1-5; D may be TRBD1 (6 bases). Germline loops: CDR1 KGHDR, CDR2 SFDVKD. V shed 4 bases and J shed 7 bases, with 16 bases lying between them. The length of the CDR3 is 15 residues. The DNA of the CDR3 is TGTGCCACCAGTGACCGGGGCGGGGGCCGGCAGCCCCAGCATTTT. Protein product: CATSDRGGGRQPQHF.

V is TRBV7-2 and J is TRBJ2-3; D gene unclear. V dropped 2 bases and J dropped 4 bases, with 7 bases sitting between them. The CDR3 has 13 amino acids. CDR1 is SGHTA, CDR2 FQGNSA, per germline. The CDR3 DNA is TGTGCCAGCAGCTTAAGCTCTGCAGATACGCAGTATTTT. Its translation is CASSLSSADTQYF.

The CDR3 sequence is CASSYSGDGEKLFF. The CDR3 region has the DNA TGTGCCAGCAGCTACTCAGGGGACGGGGAAAAACTGTTTTTT. V gene TRBV7-2 combines with J gene TRBJ1-4; possible D gene TRBD1, 6 bases. CDR1 is SGHTA and CDR2 is FQGNSA in the germline V gene. This CDR3 is 14 amino acids long. The germline V and J ends were trimmed by 4 bases and 8 bases, with 14 bases remaining between them.

V and J are TRBV30 and TRBJ2-1; the match to TRBD1 covers 8 bases. Germline assignment: CDR1 GTSNPN and CDR2 SVGIG (reference sequence). V trimming: 0 bases; J trimming: 6 bases; junction bases outside the gene matches: 7. This CDR3 comprises 15 residues. This chain's CDR3 is CAWSVRTGSGNEQFF. In DNA, the CDR3 is TGTGCCTGGAGTGTACGGACAGGGAGTGGCAATGAGCAGTTCTTC.

The chain uses TRBV6-6 and TRBJ2-1; 9 bases are a match to TRBD1. The CDR3 totals 15 residues. The V gene's germline CDR1 is MNHNY and CDR2 SVGAGI (reference sequence). The V gene end was trimmed by 2 bases and the J gene end by 6 bases; junction bases not matched to a gene: 5. The CDR3 loop reads CASSYPTGGLNEQFF. CDR3 nucleotide sequence: TGTGCCAGCAGTTACCCGACAGGGGGGCTCAATGAGCAGTTCTTC.

The gene calls are TRBV18 and TRBJ1-4; 9 bases match TRBD1. This CDR3 is built from 16 residues. Germline values: CDR1 KGHSH, CDR2 LQKENI. V dropped 5 bases and J dropped 5; count of bases not matched to a gene: 9. The DNA of the CDR3 is TGTGCCAGCTCATCCCAAACCGGGACAGGGAATGAAAAACTGTTTTTT. Translating it yields CASSSQTGTGNEKLFF.

This rearrangement joins TRBV3-1 (or the pseudogene TRBV3-2) to TRBJ1-1, with D unclear. Trimming removed 4 bases at V and 0 bases at J, with 9 bases between. Germline V gives CDR1 LGHDT, CDR2 YNNKEL (reference sequence). The CDR3 loop spans 14 amino acids. The CDR3 DNA is TGTGCCAGCAGCCTTCGCGGAGTGAACACTGAAGCTTTCTTT. This codes for CASSLRGVNTEAFF.

The chain employs TRBV11-2 and TRBJ2-5, with 9 bases lining up with TRBD2. V gave up 6 bases and J gave up 3 bases; unmatched junction bases: 8. Germline values: CDR1 SGHAT, CDR2 FQNNGV. This CDR3 contains 15 residues. CDR3 region: CASRAPGLAKETQYF. The CDR3, as DNA: TGTGCCAGCAGGGCTCCGGGACTAGCAAAAGAGACCCAGTACTTC.

This chain joins TRBV11-3 and TRBJ2-7, with a tentative D call TRBD2 (7 bases). The CDR3 spans 15 residues. Germline lookup yields CDR1 SGHNT and CDR2 YENEEA. Trimming cost V 5 bases and J 0 bases, with 14 bases left between them. The CDR3 loop is CASSRGGGASYEQYF. The CDR3 DNA follows: TGTGCCAGCAGCCGTGGTGGGGGGGCCTCCTACGAGCAGTACTTC.

This clone has only one observation. The rearrangement links TRBV6-2 or TRBV6-3 to TRBJ2-7; 13 nucleotides agree with TRBD2. The CDR3 sequence is 20 residues long. Per the germline V gene, CDR1 is MNHEY and CDR2 is SVGEGT. Trimming at V came to 6 bases and at J to 5 bases, leaving 22 bases not matched to a gene. CDR3 coding DNA: TGTGCCAGCAGCCCGAGCCGTAGAGGGACTAGCGGGATTCGCTTCGACGAGCAGTACTTC. Its protein product is CASSPSRRGTSGIRFDEQYF.

The genes are TRBV7-8 and TRBJ2-1, with TRBD2 identical over 11 bases. V was pared by 2 bases and J by 6 bases, with 6 bases of the junction left unmatched. The CDR3 length is 16 residues. Germline V gene lookup returns CDR1 SGHVS and CDR2 FQNEAQ. The CDR3 bases are TGTGCCAGCAGCTTACGTCTAACTAGCGGGAGCAATGAGCAGTTCTTC. This gives the protein CASSLRLTSGSNEQFF. Full variable domain (remainder filled in from reference TRBV7-8 and TRBJ2-1): GAGVSQSPRYKVAKRGQDVALRCDPISGHVSLFWYQQALGQGPEFLTYFQNEAQLDKSGLPSDRFFAERPEGSVSTLKIQRTQQEDSAVYLCASSLRLTSGSNEQFFGPGTRLTVL.

The rearrangement links TRBV5-1 to TRBJ2-7; D is perhaps TRBD2 (6 bases). The CDR3 is 14 residues long. V was clipped by 0 bases and J by 2 bases, with 9 bases between them. CDR1 SGHRS and CDR2 YFSETQ come from the germline V gene. For the CDR3, the DNA is TGCGCCAGCAGCTTGGTGGGAGGAGCCTACGAGCAGTACTTC. Its translation is CASSLVGGAYEQYF.

This rearrangement joins TRBV6-1 to TRBJ1-6, with D maybe TRBD1 (5 bases). Germline V gene sequence: CDR1 MNHNS, CDR2 SASEGT. Trimming shortened V by 3 bases and J by 9 bases, and 6 bases separated the two germline ends. This CDR3 comprises 12 residues. CDR3: CASSDRASPLHF. CDR3 sequence (DNA): TGTGCCAGCAGTGACAGGGCTTCACCCCTCCACTTT.

The table lists this clone with a count of one. This rearrangement joins TRBV6-5 to TRBJ1-3; D not resolved. This CDR3 is built from 14 residues. Germline CDR1 reads MNHEY; CDR2 reads SVGAGI. Trimming shortened V by 3 bases and J by 0 bases, and 6 bases separated the two germline ends. The CDR3 protein is CASSYRGSGNTIYF. The CDR3 nucleotides read TGTGCCAGCAGTTATCGGGGCTCTGGAAACACCATATATTTT.

This rearrangement joins TRBV5-1 to TRBJ1-1, with 9 bases that match TRBD1. J gave up 4 bases and V 4 bases, and 17 bases lay outside the gene matches. This CDR3 contains 18 residues. Germline-derived CDR1 and CDR2 are SGHRS and YFSETQ. CDR3 sequence: CASSGSPGQGKVGTEAFF. The DNA of the CDR3 is TGCGCCAGCAGCGGATCCCCGGGACAGGGTAAGGTGGGCACTGAAGCTTTCTTT.

The V gene is TRBV5-1, the J gene TRBJ1-4; TRBD1 agrees at 7 bases. Looked up from germline, CDR1 is SGHRS and CDR2 is YFSETQ. V shed 5 bases and J 3 bases; nucleotides not matched to a gene: 7. CDR3 length: 15 residues. The DNA of the CDR3 is TGCGCCAGCAGGGCGGGACAGAGGGCTAATGAAAAACTGTTTTTT. This codes for CASRAGQRANEKLFF.

The chain uses TRBV4-1 and TRBJ2-7, with a tentative D call TRBD2 (6 bases). Germline CDR1 reads MGHRA; CDR2 reads YSYEKL. This CDR3 has 14 residues. V lost 1 base, J lost 4 bases, and 11 bases lay in between. CDR3 DNA sequence: TGCGCCAGCAGCCAAGTTGGCGGGGAATACGAGCAGTACTTC. Translation gives CASSQVGGEYEQYF.

The V call is TRBV5-6, the J call TRBJ2-1; 12 bases are a match to TRBD2. Germline-derived CDR1 and CDR2 are SGHDT and YYEEEE. The CDR3 is made up of 15 amino acids. The junction had 5 bases not matched to a gene; V was cut back by 3 bases and J by 7 bases. Here the CDR3 DNA reads TGTGCCAGCAGCTCGGGACTAGCGGGTTTGAATGAGCAGTTCTTC. This encodes CASSSGLAGLNEQFF.